The 4 T cell receptor beta chains below come from one sample, sequenced in a study of blood T cells in healthy people across ages. A J-beta primer mix and a sample-barcoded 5' primer were used in a second PCR of about 7 to 12 cycles. TCRdb re-analysed the 5' RACE reads in MiXCR, keeping a single row per CDR3 protein. The repertoire includes 600,000 to 850,000 distinct CDR3 sequences, roughly 47% of them detected once, and approximately 22% sits in the top ten. The specimen sequenced was blood. Every receptor here comes from a woman aged 55-70 years in good health.

J is TRBJ2-3 and V is TRBV20-1; the D gene is possibly TRBD2 (6 bases). Trimming took off 5 bases at V and 1 base at J, with 10 bases between the two ends. CDR1 and CDR2 (germline): DFQATT, SNEGSKA (reference sequence). The CDR3 totals 13 residues. The chain's CDR3 is CSAETRGTDTQYF. For the CDR3, the DNA is TGCAGTGCTGAGACTAGGGGCACAGATACGCAGTATTTT.

This clonotype has more than one count but fewer than ten. V and J are TRBV7-3 and TRBJ2-1; unclear D gene. Trimming took off 5 bases at V and 0 bases at J, with 17 bases between the two ends. CDR1 and CDR2 from the germline V gene are SGHTA and FQGTGA. CDR3 length: 17 amino acids. The CDR3 DNA reads TGTGCCAGCAGCACAACCTCCGGACCTTTCTCCTACAATGAGCAGTTCTTC. Translation gives CASSTTSGPFSYNEQFF.

This chain uses TRBV29-1 with TRBJ2-5, with D tentatively TRBD2 (5 bases). The J call is uncertain, as TRBJ2-7 better fits the DNA end. The CDR3 runs 14 residues. CDR1 is SQVTM, CDR2 ANQGSEA, per germline. The CDR3: CSVCKTNTGYEQYF. In nucleotides, the CDR3 is TGCAGCGTTTGTAAGACTAACACGGGGTACGAGCAGTACTTC.

The V call is TRBV20-1, the J call TRBJ1-1, with D perhaps TRBD1 (5 bases). Germline V CDR1 and CDR2: DFQATT, SNEGSKA (reference sequence). The CDR3 is made up of 13 amino acids. The V gene lost 3 bases and the J gene lost 10 bases, with 18 bases spanning the gap. In DNA form, the CDR3 reads TGCAGTGCTAGGGGGGAGCTGAACACCGGAGCTTTCTTT. It codes for CSARGELNTGAFF.